These 3 T cell receptor beta chains were all obtained from the same sample, sequenced in a study of beta chain features in type 1 diabetes. What was sequenced were expressed TCRB transcripts, since all of the isolated RNA had been reverse transcribed. Using immunoSEQ multiplex PCR, the repertoire was profiled, and TCRdb retains in-frame clones only, with some absent. This table holds approximately 330,000 clones, approximately 10% found once. Sequencing was done on a sample of naive CD4+ T cells from blood. The receptors shown here come from a woman in her twenties or thirties in good health.

Details on this clone: Other nucleotide sequences from this sample produce the same CDR3. DNA for the CDR3: TGTGCCAGCAGCCGTGACAGGGGAGAGACCCAGTACTTC. This encodes CASSRDRGETQYF. The chain recombines TRBV7-2 with TRBJ2-5; 8 positions agree with TRBD1. From germline, CDR1 is SGHTA and CDR2 FQGNSA. The length of the CDR3 is 13 residues. Germline trimming cut 5 bases from V and 4 bases from J; bases unmatched to any gene: 3.

This clone was recorded a few times. The chain joins TRBV7-9 to TRBJ1-2, with D perhaps matching TRBD1 (6 bases). Per germline, CDR1 SEHNR and CDR2 FQNEAQ (reference sequence). CDR3 length equals 13 residues. The V end was cut by 7 bases, the J end by 2 bases, with 11 bases between. In DNA, the CDR3 is TGTGCCAGCAACCATCAGGGGAACTATGGCTACACCTTC. This gives the protein CASNHQGNYGYTF.

The chain recombines TRBV7-2 with TRBJ2-6; tentatively, D is TRBD1 (6 bases). V was clipped by 3 bases and J by 0 bases, with 12 bases between them. This CDR3 region has 17 residues. Germline CDR1 is SGHTA and CDR2 is FQGNSA. The CDR3 bases are TGTGCCAGCAGCTTTTGGACAGCGGACTCTGGGGCCAACGTCCTGACTTTC. Translation: CASSFWTADSGANVLTF. Drawing the rest from reference TRBV7-2 and TRBJ2-6, the complete variable domain is GAGVSQSPSNKVTEKGKDVELRCDPISGHTALYWYRQSLGQGLEFLIYFQGNSAPDKSGLPSDRFSAERTGGSVSTLTIQRTQQEDSAVYLCASSFWTADSGANVLTFGAGSRLTVL.